This record concerns one T cell receptor (beta chain) sequence. What it recognizes is unknown. This record comes from a study of shared clonotypes between healthy human individuals. Study-level information: Samples came from two female and three male donors aged 18 to 49.

The method was immunoSEQ multiplex PCR; TCRdb's version includes in-frame clones alone and lacks a portion of them. The data hold 550,000 to 800,000 clones, with 90% observed a single time. Both CD45RO+ cells and CCR7-negative CD45RA+ TemRA cells were combined to make up CD8 memory. J lost 2 bases, V lost 1 base, and 12 bases had no gene match. In germline, CDR1 is SGHDN, CDR2 FVKESK. The CDR3 totals 18 residues. Findings of the study overall: Collection of samples was limited to blood; tissue repertoires likely differ.

The sequencing sample was made of memory CD8+ T cells from PBMCs. As to subset: CD45RO+ cells pooled with CCR7-negative TemRA cells. The chain carries TRBV14 and TRBJ2-3; 7 positions match TRBD2. The source of this sequence is a man younger than 35 in good health. Some clones in this sample may be carry-over from other donors' samples. The CDR3 DNA follows: TGTGCCAGCAGCCAAGCACTAGGGAGGGGCCCAGACACAGATACGCAGTATTTT. Amino acid sequence: CASSQALGRGPDTDTQYF. The whole variable domain, remainder taken from reference TRBV14 and TRBJ2-3, is EAGVTQFPSHSVIEKGQTVTLRCDPISGHDNLYWYRRVMGKEIKFLLHFVKESKQDESGMPNNRFLAERTGGTYSTLKVQPAELEDSGVYFCASSQALGRGPDTDTQYFGPGTRLTVL.